Listed below are T cell receptor beta chains from one sample, sequenced in a study of cytomegalovirus exposure and HLA in healthy donors. Some clones are missing from TCRdb's copy, which holds only in-frame ones; the method was immunoSEQ multiplex PCR. Of about 120,000 clones listed, 70% to 80% are singletons. Sequencing was carried out using PBMCs. The receptors derive from a woman aged 50 to 60 in good health and CMV-seropositive. The CDR3 runs from the conserved cysteine through the conserved F or W. The order of the fields is V gene, J gene, clone size, D gene, CDR3 protein, CDR3 DNA. D genes are given only for firm matches. Size values are once, few and many counts, or a class for expanded clones, and some rows have none.

v_gene: TRBV7-2; j_gene: TRBJ2-7; abundance: few; d_gene: -; CDR3aa: CASSLAGQDSYEQYF; CDR3nt: TGTGCCAGCAGCTTAGCGGGGCAGGACTCCTACGAGCAGTACTTC
v_gene: TRBV5-6; j_gene: TRBJ2-7; abundance: -; d_gene: -; CDR3aa: CASITWGETYEQYF; CDR3nt: TGTGCCAGCATTACCTGGGGGGAGACCTACGAGCAGTACTTC
v_gene: TRBV27; j_gene: TRBJ1-2; abundance: -; d_gene: -; CDR3aa: CASSLRTGGDSYGYTF; CDR3nt: TGTGCCAGCAGTTTACGGACGGGCGGGGATAGCTATGGCTACACCTTC
v_gene: TRBV10-2; j_gene: TRBJ2-7; abundance: -; d_gene: TRBD1; CDR3aa: CASTGTDTYEQYF; CDR3nt: TGCGCCAGCACGGGGACAGATACCTACGAGCAGTACTTC
v_gene: TRBV19; j_gene: TRBJ2-1; abundance: -; d_gene: -; CDR3aa: CASSDPRFGSNEQFF; CDR3nt: TGTGCCAGTAGTGACCCCAGGTTTGGGAGCAATGAGCAGTTCTTC
v_gene: TRBV7-2; j_gene: TRBJ2-7; abundance: -; d_gene: -; CDR3aa: CASSSGHRGDEQYF; CDR3nt: TGTGCCAGCAGCTCGGGACACCGGGGGGACGAGCAGTACTTC
v_gene: TRBV25-1; j_gene: TRBJ1-2; abundance: -; d_gene: TRBD1; CDR3aa: CASSGTDRGGGAF; CDR3nt: TGTGCCAGCAGTGGGACGGACAGGGGCGGCGGCGCCTTC
v_gene: TRBV29-1; j_gene: TRBJ2-2; abundance: -; d_gene: TRBD2; CDR3aa: CSVGGRVGGELFF; CDR3nt: TGCAGCGTTGGAGGGAGGGTTGGCGGGGAGCTGTTTTTT
v_gene: TRBV10-2; j_gene: TRBJ1-5; abundance: -; d_gene: TRBD1; CDR3aa: CASSESGGQGNNQPQHF; CDR3nt: TGCGCCAGCAGTGAGTCGGGGGGACAGGGCAACAATCAGCCCCAGCATTTT
v_gene: TRBV5-4; j_gene: TRBJ2-5; abundance: -; d_gene: TRBD2; CDR3aa: CASSPGLAGVGEETQYF; CDR3nt: TGTGCCAGCAGCCCGGGACTAGCGGGAGTTGGAGAAGAGACCCAGTACTTC
v_gene: TRBV27; j_gene: TRBJ1-2; abundance: -; d_gene: -; CDR3aa: CASSLGPNYGYTF; CDR3nt: TGTGCCAGCAGTTTAGGCCCGAACTATGGCTACACCTTC
v_gene: TRBV7-3; j_gene: TRBJ2-7; abundance: -; d_gene: TRBD1; CDR3aa: CASSLIVGGTGKGEQYF; CDR3nt: TGTGCCAGCAGCTTAATAGTCGGAGGGACAGGGAAGGGCGAGCAGTACTTC
v_gene: TRBV10-2; j_gene: TRBJ2-7; abundance: -; d_gene: TRBD2; CDR3aa: CASSLTSGGISYEQYF; CDR3nt: TGCGCCAGCAGTCTTACTAGCGGGGGGATCTCCTACGAGCAGTACTTC
v_gene: TRBV6-4; j_gene: TRBJ1-2; abundance: -; d_gene: -; CDR3aa: CASSDSRRADGYTF; CDR3nt: TGTGCCAGCAGTGACTCGCGCAGGGCCGATGGCTACACCTTC
v_gene: TRBV5-4; j_gene: TRBJ1-2; abundance: -; d_gene: -; CDR3aa: CASSLPMTHYGYTF; CDR3nt: TGTGCCAGCAGCTTGCCCATGACTCACTATGGCTACACCTTC
v_gene: TRBV6-6; j_gene: TRBJ1-3; abundance: -; d_gene: -; CDR3aa: CASSYPSSGNTIYF; CDR3nt: TGTGCCAGCAGTTACCCGTCCTCTGGAAACACCATATATTTT
v_gene: TRBV29-1; j_gene: TRBJ1-1; abundance: -; d_gene: TRBD1; CDR3aa: CSMLGQTNTEAFF; CDR3nt: TGCAGCATGCTGGGACAGACGAACACTGAAGCTTTCTTT
v_gene: TRBV7-2; j_gene: TRBJ1-2; abundance: -; d_gene: -; CDR3aa: CASSFSDGYTF; CDR3nt: TGTGCCAGCAGCTTTTCCGATGGCTACACCTTC
v_gene: TRBV7-9; j_gene: TRBJ1-2; abundance: -; d_gene: TRBD1; CDR3aa: CASSTPGGASNYGYTF; CDR3nt: TGTGCCAGCAGCACTCCAGGGGGCGCCTCTAACTATGGCTACACCTTC
v_gene: TRBV6-5; j_gene: TRBJ2-2; abundance: -; d_gene: -; CDR3aa: CATYRNTGELFF; CDR3nt: TGTGCCACCTACAGGAACACCGGGGAGCTGTTTTTT
v_gene: TRBV5-4; j_gene: TRBJ2-3; abundance: -; d_gene: -; CDR3aa: CASSLAGEDTQYF; CDR3nt: TGTGCCAGCAGCTTGGCCGGAGAAGATACGCAGTATTTT
v_gene: TRBV19; j_gene: TRBJ1-5; abundance: -; d_gene: -; CDR3aa: CASSNKHSNQPQHF; CDR3nt: TGTGCCAGTAGTAATAAACATAGCAATCAGCCCCAGCATTTT
v_gene: TRBV28; j_gene: TRBJ1-5; abundance: -; d_gene: -; CDR3aa: CASTAGGLEQPQHF; CDR3nt: TGTGCCAGCACCGCCGGGGGGCTGGAGCAGCCCCAGCATTTT
v_gene: TRBV6-1; j_gene: TRBJ2-3; abundance: -; d_gene: -; CDR3aa: CASSDPGTDTQYF; CDR3nt: TGTGCCAGCAGTGATCCGGGAACAGATACGCAGTATTTT
v_gene: TRBV14; j_gene: TRBJ2-3; abundance: -; d_gene: TRBD2; CDR3aa: CASSQAGTSHTDTQYF; CDR3nt: TGTGCCAGCAGCCAAGCCGGGACTAGCCACACAGATACGCAGTATTTT
v_gene: TRBV18; j_gene: TRBJ1-4; abundance: -; d_gene: TRBD1; CDR3aa: CASSLDGQGANEKLFF; CDR3nt: TGTGCCAGCTCACTAGATGGACAGGGGGCTAATGAAAAACTGTTTTTT
v_gene: TRBV7-9; j_gene: TRBJ1-1; abundance: -; d_gene: -; CDR3aa: CASTVLSGGTEAFF; CDR3nt: TGTGCCAGCACCGTTCTCTCGGGTGGGACTGAAGCTTTCTTT
v_gene: TRBV29-1; j_gene: TRBJ2-2; abundance: once; d_gene: TRBD1; CDR3aa: CSVRRDSNTGELFF; CDR3nt: TGCAGCGTTCGCCGGGACAGTAACACCGGGGAGCTGTTTTTT
v_gene: TRBV9; j_gene: TRBJ2-3; abundance: -; d_gene: TRBD2; CDR3aa: CASSAGKAAQYF; CDR3nt: TGTGCCAGCTCAGCGGGAAAAGCTGCGCAGTATTTT
v_gene: TRBV10-3; j_gene: TRBJ1-5; abundance: -; d_gene: TRBD1; CDR3aa: CAISEMDRGGQPQHF; CDR3nt: TGTGCCATCAGTGAAATGGACAGGGGAGGCCAGCCCCAGCATTTT
v_gene: TRBV6-5; j_gene: TRBJ2-3; abundance: -; d_gene: -; CDR3aa: CASSYGQGGGTDTQYF; CDR3nt: TGTGCCAGCAGTTACGGTCAGGGGGGAGGCACAGATACGCAGTATTTT
v_gene: TRBV7-2; j_gene: TRBJ2-1; abundance: few; d_gene: -; CDR3aa: CASSSFTGTWVF; CDR3nt: TGTGCCAGCAGCTCATTTACCGGGACTTGGGTCTTC
v_gene: TRBV19; j_gene: TRBJ1-3; abundance: -; d_gene: -; CDR3aa: CASSISETSPGNTIYF; CDR3nt: TGTGCCAGTAGTATTTCCGAGACTTCGCCTGGAAACACCATATATTTT
v_gene: TRBV5-4; j_gene: TRBJ2-5; abundance: -; d_gene: -; CDR3aa: CASSPGGEQYF; CDR3nt: TGTGCCAGCAGCCCCGGTGGGGAGCAGTACTTC
v_gene: TRBV7-8; j_gene: TRBJ1-1; abundance: -; d_gene: TRBD1; CDR3aa: CASSPGQAPLNTEAFF; CDR3nt: TGTGCCAGCAGCCCAGGACAGGCCCCACTGAACACTGAAGCTTTCTTT
v_gene: TRBV20-1; j_gene: TRBJ1-1; abundance: -; d_gene: -; CDR3aa: CSAYRVEAFF; CDR3nt: TGCAGTGCTTACAGGGTGGAAGCTTTCTTT
v_gene: TRBV18; j_gene: TRBJ2-5; abundance: -; d_gene: -; CDR3aa: CASSPLGPPSGETQYF; CDR3nt: TGTGCCAGCTCACCACTCGGACCTCCGAGCGGGGAGACCCAGTACTTC
v_gene: TRBV2; j_gene: TRBJ2-1; abundance: -; d_gene: -; CDR3aa: CASNSGSSYNEQFF; CDR3nt: TGTGCCAGCAATAGCGGAAGCTCCTACAATGAGCAGTTCTTC
v_gene: TRBV18; j_gene: TRBJ2-2; abundance: -; d_gene: -; CDR3aa: CASSPPTGFTGELFF; CDR3nt: TGTGCCAGCTCACCACCTACAGGGTTCACCGGGGAGCTGTTTTTT
v_gene: TRBV6-1; j_gene: TRBJ2-7; abundance: -; d_gene: TRBD2; CDR3aa: CASSEEAGGGLEQYF; CDR3nt: TGTGCCAGCAGTGAAGAGGCGGGGGGAGGGTTGGAGCAGTACTTC
v_gene: TRBV10-3; j_gene: TRBJ1-2; abundance: -; d_gene: TRBD1; CDR3aa: CAISDGTGGYTF; CDR3nt: TGTGCCATCAGTGATGGGACAGGGGGCTACACCTTC
v_gene: TRBV7-9; j_gene: TRBJ2-7; abundance: -; d_gene: -; CDR3aa: CASRAGTYEQYF; CDR3nt: TGTGCCAGCAGGGCAGGAACCTACGAGCAGTACTTC
v_gene: TRBV28; j_gene: TRBJ2-3; abundance: -; d_gene: TRBD1; CDR3aa: CASSRQGVEDTQYF; CDR3nt: TGTGCCAGCAGCCGGCAGGGGGTTGAAGATACGCAGTATTTT
v_gene: TRBV5-1; j_gene: TRBJ1-1; abundance: -; d_gene: -; CDR3aa: CASSQSIQGNTEAFF; CDR3nt: TGCGCCAGCAGCCAGTCCATACAGGGGAACACTGAAGCTTTCTTT
v_gene: TRBV4-2; j_gene: TRBJ1-5; abundance: few; d_gene: -; CDR3aa: CASSQDRSKQPQHF; CDR3nt: TGTGCCAGCAGCCAAGACAGGTCGAAGCAGCCCCAGCATTTT
v_gene: TRBV5-6; j_gene: TRBJ2-5; abundance: -; d_gene: TRBD1; CDR3aa: CASSRTGGETQYF; CDR3nt: TGTGCCAGCAGCCGGACAGGGGGAGAGACCCAGTACTTC
v_gene: TRBV27; j_gene: TRBJ2-7; abundance: -; d_gene: TRBD1; CDR3aa: CASSLRQGSGEQYF; CDR3nt: TGTGCCAGCAGTTTGAGACAGGGGAGCGGCGAGCAGTACTTC
v_gene: TRBV5-4; j_gene: TRBJ2-3; abundance: -; d_gene: TRBD2; CDR3aa: CASSLKSSGRADTQYF; CDR3nt: TGTGCCAGCAGCTTGAAGTCATCAGGGAGGGCAGATACGCAGTATTTT
v_gene: TRBV5-1; j_gene: TRBJ1-3; abundance: -; d_gene: TRBD1; CDR3aa: CASSTSPATGGLSSGNTIYF; CDR3nt: TGCGCCAGCAGCACCTCTCCGGCGACAGGGGGCCTCAGCTCTGGAAACACCATATATTTT
v_gene: TRBV30; j_gene: TRBJ1-1; abundance: few; d_gene: -; CDR3aa: CAWSVPGILSEAFF; CDR3nt: TGTGCCTGGAGTGTACCAGGCATTTTGTCTGAAGCTTTCTTT
v_gene: TRBV2; j_gene: TRBJ1-4; abundance: -; d_gene: TRBD1; CDR3aa: CASSGTGGEKLFF; CDR3nt: TGTGCCAGCAGTGGGACAGGGGGTGAAAAACTGTTTTTT
v_gene: TRBV9; j_gene: TRBJ2-3; abundance: once; d_gene: TRBD2; CDR3aa: CASSPTSGVSTDTQYF; CDR3nt: TGTGCCAGCAGCCCCACTAGCGGGGTCAGCACAGATACGCAGTATTTT
v_gene: TRBV2; j_gene: TRBJ2-5; abundance: -; d_gene: TRBD1; CDR3aa: CASSRDREETQYF; CDR3nt: TGTGCCAGCAGTCGGGACAGGGAAGAGACCCAGTACTTC
v_gene: TRBV19; j_gene: TRBJ1-4; abundance: -; d_gene: TRBD1; CDR3aa: CASSTRQGMDEKLFF; CDR3nt: TGTGCCAGTAGTACCCGACAGGGGATGGATGAAAAACTGTTTTTT
v_gene: TRBV6-5; j_gene: TRBJ2-2; abundance: -; d_gene: -; CDR3aa: CASSVMTANTGELFF; CDR3nt: TGTGCCAGCAGTGTCATGACAGCGAACACCGGGGAGCTGTTTTTT
v_gene: TRBV4-1; j_gene: TRBJ2-5; abundance: few; d_gene: -; CDR3aa: CASSPRQIQETQYF; CDR3nt: TGCGCCAGCAGCCCCCGACAGATCCAAGAGACCCAGTACTTC
v_gene: TRBV5-4; j_gene: TRBJ1-5; abundance: -; d_gene: -; CDR3aa: CASSLGQYQPQHF; CDR3nt: TGTGCCAGCAGCCTTGGACAGTATCAGCCCCAGCATTTT
v_gene: TRBV30; j_gene: TRBJ2-7; abundance: few; d_gene: -; CDR3aa: CAWKVPYRDEQYF; CDR3nt: TGTGCCTGGAAAGTCCCTTACAGGGACGAGCAGTACTTC
v_gene: TRBV5-4; j_gene: TRBJ2-5; abundance: once; d_gene: -; CDR3aa: CASSRVRGGEAGTQYF; CDR3nt: TGTGCCAGCAGCCGCGTTAGAGGGGGCGAAGCGGGGACCCAGTACTTC